Listed below are T cell receptor beta chains from one sample, sequenced in a study of blood T cell repertoires in COVID-19. Here immunoSEQ multiplex PCR was the method, and the copy in TCRdb shows in-frame clones only, minus some. The sample contains roughly 250,000 clones, approximately 84% of which appear only once. Sequenced sample: PBMCs or T cells enriched from blood (not recorded which). These receptor sequences come from a woman between 40 and 50 years old with acute COVID-19. Both conserved end residues are part of each CDR3. The D gene is left open where the match is weak. Clone sizes are given selectively: once, few, many, or a class where the clone is expanded.

v_call	d_call	j_call	clone_size	cdr3_nt	cdr3_aa
TRBV5-4	TRBD2	TRBJ2-2	NA	TGTGCCAGCAGCTTGTACGGGAGGGACACCGGGGAGCTGTTTTTT	CASSLYGRDTGELFF
TRBV7-9	NA	TRBJ1-5	NA	TGTGCCAGCAGCTTAGGCACAGGGCGGGATCAGCCCCAGCATTTT	CASSLGTGRDQPQHF
TRBV19	NA	TRBJ1-4	few	TGTGCCAGTAGTAACGCCAGGGAGGGCGGTAATGAAAAACTGTTTTTT	CASSNAREGGNEKLFF
TRBV5-1	TRBD1	TRBJ2-1	few	TGCGCCAGCAGCTCCGGGACAGGGGCCTACAATGAGCAGTTCTTC	CASSSGTGAYNEQFF
TRBV9	NA	TRBJ1-2	NA	TGTGCCAGCAGCGGTGATGCTCAGGGGAAGGCTGTCTTC	CASSGDAQGKAVF
TRBV19	NA	TRBJ2-7	NA	TGTGCCAGTAGTGGGCAGGCCTCGAGATACTACGAGCAGTACTTC	CASSGQASRYYEQYF
TRBV7-8	TRBD2	TRBJ2-7	NA	TGTGCCAGCAGCCGGCGGGAGGGCTCCTACGAGCAGTACTTC	CASSRREGSYEQYF
TRBV30	NA	TRBJ2-7	NA	TGTGCCTGGAGTGTACTTCGGTCAGGCGAGCAGTACTTC	CAWSVLRSGEQYF
TRBV6-5	NA	TRBJ1-1	NA	TGTGCCAGCAGTACAAACCGGGGAAACACTGAAGCTTTCTTT	CASSTNRGNTEAFF
TRBV28	NA	TRBJ2-7	NA	TGTGCCAGCAGTTTATCCCGCCTCGGCGGCGAGCAGTACTTC	CASSLSRLGGEQYF
TRBV6-1	NA	TRBJ2-5	NA	TGTGCCAGCAGTGATGTGGCGCGGGAGACCCAGTACTTC	CASSDVARETQYF
TRBV29-1	NA	TRBJ1-1	NA	TGCAGCGTTGCTGGACAAGAAGCTTTCTTT	CSVAGQEAFF
TRBV7-9	TRBD1	TRBJ1-6	NA	TGTGCCAGCAGCTTAGCCTCCGGGACAGCCGATAATTCACCCCTCCACTTT	CASSLASGTADNSPLHF
TRBV27	TRBD2	TRBJ2-3	NA	TGTGCCAGCAGTTTCCAGCGGGGGAGCACAGATACGCAGTATTTT	CASSFQRGSTDTQYF
TRBV5-1	NA	TRBJ2-1	NA	TGCGCCAGCAGTCAGACAGATGAGCAGTTCTTC	CASSQTDEQFF
TRBV18	NA	TRBJ1-2	NA	TGTGCCAGCTCACCAGGAGGAGGGCAGGGAGCTAACTATGGCTACACCTTC	CASSPGGGQGANYGYTF
TRBV5-6	TRBD1	TRBJ2-1	NA	TGTGCCAGCAGAATCCGGGACAGGGGGTACAATGAGCAGTTCTTC	CASRIRDRGYNEQFF
TRBV6-5	NA	TRBJ1-2	NA	TGTGCCAGCAGTTACTCCCTGGGGGGCTATGGCTACACCTTC	CASSYSLGGYGYTF
TRBV18	TRBD1	TRBJ1-4	NA	TGTGCCAGCTCACCGAGCGGACAGGGAGTAGGTGAAAAACTGTTTTTT	CASSPSGQGVGEKLFF
TRBV19	TRBD2	TRBJ2-7	once	TGTGCCAGTAGCCCCAGGACTAGCGGAGAGCAGTACTTC	CASSPRTSGEQYF
TRBV6-1	NA	TRBJ2-3	NA	TGTGCCAGCAGTGATGCGGGAACAGATACGCAGTATTTT	CASSDAGTDTQYF
TRBV18	TRBD1	TRBJ2-1	NA	TGTGCCAGCTCACCTGCCAGGGGGTCCAACAATGAGCAGTTCTTC	CASSPARGSNNEQFF
TRBV9	TRBD1	TRBJ2-1	NA	TGTGCCAGCAGCGTAGGAGGGACAGGGGGCCTAGATGAGCAGTTCTTC	CASSVGGTGGLDEQFF
TRBV28	NA	TRBJ1-1	NA	TGTGCCAGCAGACAGGGTTACAGTGAAGCTTTCTTT	CASRQGYSEAFF
TRBV19	NA	TRBJ1-6	NA	TGTGCCAGTAGTATAGAGGCACGGGTTTCACCCCTCCACTTT	CASSIEARVSPLHF
TRBV15	NA	TRBJ1-6	NA	TGTGCCACCAGCAGAGATCGGGGGTCACCCCTCCACTTT	CATSRDRGSPLHF
TRBV28	NA	TRBJ2-4	NA	TGTGCCAGCAGTGTCCCGAAAAACATTCAGTACTTC	CASSVPKNIQYF
TRBV24-1	TRBD1	TRBJ1-2	few	TGTGCCACCAGTGATTTGCCAGGGGGCGCAAGTGGCTACACCTTC	CATSDLPGGASGYTF
TRBV19	TRBD1	TRBJ2-1	NA	TGTGCCAGTAGTCTCGGAGACAGGGGCCCCTACAATGAGCAGTTCTTC	CASSLGDRGPYNEQFF
TRBV2	TRBD1	TRBJ1-1	NA	TGTGCCAGCAGACGTAGCCGGGACAGAGAAGCTTTCTTT	CASRRSRDREAFF
TRBV5-1	NA	TRBJ1-2	once	TGCGCCAGCCGAATCCAGGGTTTGAGTGGCTACACCTTC	CASRIQGLSGYTF
TRBV7-8	TRBD1	TRBJ2-1	NA	TGTGCCAGCAGCCGAGGGGGCGCATCCTACAATGAGCAGTTCTTC	CASSRGGASYNEQFF
TRBV7-9	TRBD1	TRBJ1-1	few	TGTGCCAGCAGCCGCACGGGACAGGTGAACACTGAAGCTTTCTTT	CASSRTGQVNTEAFF
TRBV19	TRBD1	TRBJ1-1	NA	TGTGCCAGTTCTTCCCCGGGACAGATGAACACTGAAGCTTTCTTT	CASSSPGQMNTEAFF
TRBV5-1	NA	TRBJ2-1	NA	TGCGCCAGCAACCTGGGTACAGGGAATGAGCAGTTCTTC	CASNLGTGNEQFF